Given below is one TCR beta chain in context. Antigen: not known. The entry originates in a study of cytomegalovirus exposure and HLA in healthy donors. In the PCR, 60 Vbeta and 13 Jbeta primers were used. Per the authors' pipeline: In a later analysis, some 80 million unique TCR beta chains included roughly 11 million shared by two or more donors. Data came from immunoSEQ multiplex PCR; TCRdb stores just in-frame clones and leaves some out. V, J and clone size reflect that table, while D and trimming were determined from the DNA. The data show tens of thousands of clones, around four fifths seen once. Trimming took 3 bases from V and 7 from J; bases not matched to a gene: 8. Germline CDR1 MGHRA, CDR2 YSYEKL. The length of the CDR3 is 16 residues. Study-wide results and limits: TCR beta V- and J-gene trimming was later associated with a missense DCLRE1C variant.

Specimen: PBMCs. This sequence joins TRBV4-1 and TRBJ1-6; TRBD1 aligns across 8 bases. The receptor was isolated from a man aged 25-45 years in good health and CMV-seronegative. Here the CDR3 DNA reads TGCGCCAGCAGCCAGGGACAGGTTCTTGAGAATTCACCCCTCCACTTT. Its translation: CASSQGQVLENSPLHF.